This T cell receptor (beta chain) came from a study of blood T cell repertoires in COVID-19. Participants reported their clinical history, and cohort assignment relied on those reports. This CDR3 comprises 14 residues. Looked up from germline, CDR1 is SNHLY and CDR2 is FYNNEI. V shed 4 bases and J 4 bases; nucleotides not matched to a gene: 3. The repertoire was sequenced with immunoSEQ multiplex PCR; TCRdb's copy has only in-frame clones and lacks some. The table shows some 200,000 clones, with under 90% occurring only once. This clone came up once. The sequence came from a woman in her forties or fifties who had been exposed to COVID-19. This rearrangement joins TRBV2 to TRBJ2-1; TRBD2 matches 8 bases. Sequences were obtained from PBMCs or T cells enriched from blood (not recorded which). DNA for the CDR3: TGTGCCAGCAGTGTTAGCGGGGTGTACAATGAGCAGTTCTTC. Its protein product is CASSVSGVYNEQFF.